This T cell receptor (beta chain) originates from a study of blood T cell repertoires in COVID-19. Trimming cost V 3 bases and J 10 bases; bases outside gene matches: 7. Germline V gene lookup returns CDR1 SGHRS and CDR2 YFSETQ. This CDR3 comprises 16 residues. The method was immunoSEQ multiplex PCR; TCRdb's version includes in-frame clones alone and lacks a portion of them. The sample yields about 98,000 clones, over 70% seen once. The chain uses TRBV5-1 and TRBJ2-1, with 16 bases identical to TRBD2. This clonotype was sampled from a man aged 55 to 70 with acute or convalescent COVID-19. Material for sequencing was peripheral blood. The CDR3 is CASSSAPGLAGGEQFF. Here the CDR3 DNA reads TGCGCCAGCAGCTCGGCCCCGGGACTAGCGGGGGGGGAGCAGTTCTTC.